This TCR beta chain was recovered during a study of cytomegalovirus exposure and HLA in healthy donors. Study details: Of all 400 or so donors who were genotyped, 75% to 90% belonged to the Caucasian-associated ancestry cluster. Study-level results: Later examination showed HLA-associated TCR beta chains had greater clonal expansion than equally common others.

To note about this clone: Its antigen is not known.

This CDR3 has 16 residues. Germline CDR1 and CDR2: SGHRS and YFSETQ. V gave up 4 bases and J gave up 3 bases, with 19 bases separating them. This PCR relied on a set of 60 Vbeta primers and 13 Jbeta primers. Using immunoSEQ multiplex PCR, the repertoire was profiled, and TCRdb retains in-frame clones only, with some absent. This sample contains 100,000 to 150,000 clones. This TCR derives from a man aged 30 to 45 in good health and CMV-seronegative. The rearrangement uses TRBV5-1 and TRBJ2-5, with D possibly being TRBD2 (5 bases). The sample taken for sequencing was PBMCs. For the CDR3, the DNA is TGCGCCAGCAGCCTACTTGGTCTTACCGGGAAAGAGACCCAGTACTTC. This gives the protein CASSLLGLTGKETQYF.